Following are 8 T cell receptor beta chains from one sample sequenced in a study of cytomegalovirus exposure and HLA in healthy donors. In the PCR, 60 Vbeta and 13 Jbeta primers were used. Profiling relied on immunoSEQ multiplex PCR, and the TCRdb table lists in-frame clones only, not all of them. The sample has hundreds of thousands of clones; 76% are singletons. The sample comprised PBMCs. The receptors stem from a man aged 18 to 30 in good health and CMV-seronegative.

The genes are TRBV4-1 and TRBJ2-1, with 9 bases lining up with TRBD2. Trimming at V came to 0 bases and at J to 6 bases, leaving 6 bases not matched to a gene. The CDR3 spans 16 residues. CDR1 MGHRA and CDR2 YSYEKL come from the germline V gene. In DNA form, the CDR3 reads TGCGCCAGCAGCCAAGATCCTAGCGGGAACGGCAATGAGCAGTTCTTC. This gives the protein CASSQDPSGNGNEQFF.

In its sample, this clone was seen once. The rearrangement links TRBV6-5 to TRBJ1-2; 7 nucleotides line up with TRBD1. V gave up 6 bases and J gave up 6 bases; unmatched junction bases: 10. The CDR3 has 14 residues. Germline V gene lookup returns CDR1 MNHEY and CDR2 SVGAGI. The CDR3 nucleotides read TGTGCCAGCAGCAACATAGGGGGCGCAAATGGCTACACCTTC. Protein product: CASSNIGGANGYTF.

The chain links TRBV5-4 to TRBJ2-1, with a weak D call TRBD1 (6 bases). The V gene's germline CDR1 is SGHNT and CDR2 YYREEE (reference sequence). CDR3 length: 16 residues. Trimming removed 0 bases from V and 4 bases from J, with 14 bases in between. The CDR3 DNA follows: TGTGCCAGCAGCTTGGCAGGGGACCCGCTTTACAATGAGCAGTTCTTC. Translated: CASSLAGDPLYNEQFF.

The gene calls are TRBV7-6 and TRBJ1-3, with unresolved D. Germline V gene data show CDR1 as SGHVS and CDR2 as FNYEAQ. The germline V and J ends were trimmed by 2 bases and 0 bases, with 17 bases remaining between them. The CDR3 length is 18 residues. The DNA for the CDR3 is TGTGCCAGCAGCTTAAGTAGGCCGACGGGGAGCTCTGGAAACACCATATATTTT. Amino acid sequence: CASSLSRPTGSSGNTIYF.

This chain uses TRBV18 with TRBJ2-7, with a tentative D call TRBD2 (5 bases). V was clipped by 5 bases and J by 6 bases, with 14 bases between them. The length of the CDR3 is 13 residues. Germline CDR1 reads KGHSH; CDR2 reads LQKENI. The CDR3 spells CASSGELEGEQYF. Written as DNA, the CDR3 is TGTGCCAGCTCAGGGGAACTAGAGGGCGAGCAGTACTTC.

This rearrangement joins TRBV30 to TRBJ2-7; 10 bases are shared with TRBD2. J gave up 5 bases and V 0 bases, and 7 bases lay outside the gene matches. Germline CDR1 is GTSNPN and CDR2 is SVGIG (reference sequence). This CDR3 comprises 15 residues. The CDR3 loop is CAWSVRASGSNEQYF. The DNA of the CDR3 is TGTGCCTGGAGTGTCCGGGCTAGCGGGAGCAACGAGCAGTACTTC.

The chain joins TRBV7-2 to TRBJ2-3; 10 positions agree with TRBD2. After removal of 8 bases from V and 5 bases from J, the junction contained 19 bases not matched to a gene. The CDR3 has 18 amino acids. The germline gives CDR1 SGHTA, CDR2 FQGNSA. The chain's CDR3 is CASRDRGASGRAGDTQYF. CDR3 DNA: TGTGCCAGCCGAGACCGGGGGGCCAGCGGGAGGGCGGGAGATACGCAGTATTTT.

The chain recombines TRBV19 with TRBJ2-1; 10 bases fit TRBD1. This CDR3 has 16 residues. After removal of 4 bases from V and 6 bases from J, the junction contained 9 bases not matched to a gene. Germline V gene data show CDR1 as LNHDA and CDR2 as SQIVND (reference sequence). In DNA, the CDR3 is TGTGCCAGTAGTAGACAGGGACAGGGGATAGCCAATGAGCAGTTCTTC. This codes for CASSRQGQGIANEQFF. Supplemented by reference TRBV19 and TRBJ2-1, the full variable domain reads DGGITQSPKYLFRKEGQNVTLSCEQNLNHDAMYWYRQDPGQGLRLIYYSQIVNDFQKGDIAEGYSVSREKKESFPLTVTSAQKNPTAFYLCASSRQGQGIANEQFFGPGTRLTVL.